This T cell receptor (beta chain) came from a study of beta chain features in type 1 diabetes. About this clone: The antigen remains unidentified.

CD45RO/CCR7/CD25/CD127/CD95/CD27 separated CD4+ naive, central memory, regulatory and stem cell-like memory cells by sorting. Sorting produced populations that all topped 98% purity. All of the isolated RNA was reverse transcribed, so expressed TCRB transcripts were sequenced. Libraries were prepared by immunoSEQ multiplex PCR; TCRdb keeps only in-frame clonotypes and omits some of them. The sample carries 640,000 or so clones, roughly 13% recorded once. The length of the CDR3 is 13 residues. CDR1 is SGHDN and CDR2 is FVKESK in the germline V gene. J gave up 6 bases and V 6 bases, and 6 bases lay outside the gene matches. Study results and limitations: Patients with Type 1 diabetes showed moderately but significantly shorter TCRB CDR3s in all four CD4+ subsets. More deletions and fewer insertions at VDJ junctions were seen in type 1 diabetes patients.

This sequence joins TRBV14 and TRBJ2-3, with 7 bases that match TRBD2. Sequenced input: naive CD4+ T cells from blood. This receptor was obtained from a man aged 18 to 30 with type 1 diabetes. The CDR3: CASRRQGGDTQYF. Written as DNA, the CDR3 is TGTGCCAGCAGAAGGCAGGGAGGGGATACGCAGTATTTT.